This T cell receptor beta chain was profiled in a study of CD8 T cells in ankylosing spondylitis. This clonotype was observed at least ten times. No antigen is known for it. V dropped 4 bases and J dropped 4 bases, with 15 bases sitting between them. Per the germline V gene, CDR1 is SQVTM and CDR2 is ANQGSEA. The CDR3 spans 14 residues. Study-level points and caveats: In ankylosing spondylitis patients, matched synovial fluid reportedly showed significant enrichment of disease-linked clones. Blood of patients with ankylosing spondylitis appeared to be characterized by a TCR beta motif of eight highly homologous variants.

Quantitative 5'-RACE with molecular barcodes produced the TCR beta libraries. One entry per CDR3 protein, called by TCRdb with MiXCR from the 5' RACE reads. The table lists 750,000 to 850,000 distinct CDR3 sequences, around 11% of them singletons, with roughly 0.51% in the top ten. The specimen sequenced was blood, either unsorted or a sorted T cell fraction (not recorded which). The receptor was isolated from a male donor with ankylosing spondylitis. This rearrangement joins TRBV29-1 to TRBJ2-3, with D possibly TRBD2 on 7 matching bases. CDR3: CSVALGGRADTQYF. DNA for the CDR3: TGCAGCGTTGCTTTGGGGGGGCGCGCAGATACGCAGTATTTT.